The sequence of this T cell receptor beta chain was determined in a study of cytomegalovirus exposure and HLA in healthy donors. Germline V lookup: CDR1 MNHEY, CDR2 SVGAGI. V lost 2 bases to trimming and J lost 7 bases; unmatched junction nucleotides: 7. The CDR3 is 15 amino acids. This clone was found once. In the PCR, 60 Vbeta and 13 Jbeta primers were used. Produced via immunoSEQ multiplex PCR; TCRdb's table is partial and in-frame only. The sample has tens of thousands of clones, 90% to 95% seen once. The sequence derives from a woman between 18 and 29 years old in good health and CMV-seronegative. Sequencing input: PBMCs. J is TRBJ2-2 and V is TRBV6-5, with 7 bases lining up with TRBD2. The CDR3 region has the DNA TGTGCCAGCAGTTACAGGGAGGGCCAGGTCGGGGAGCTGTTTTTT. Translating it yields CASSYREGQVGELFF.